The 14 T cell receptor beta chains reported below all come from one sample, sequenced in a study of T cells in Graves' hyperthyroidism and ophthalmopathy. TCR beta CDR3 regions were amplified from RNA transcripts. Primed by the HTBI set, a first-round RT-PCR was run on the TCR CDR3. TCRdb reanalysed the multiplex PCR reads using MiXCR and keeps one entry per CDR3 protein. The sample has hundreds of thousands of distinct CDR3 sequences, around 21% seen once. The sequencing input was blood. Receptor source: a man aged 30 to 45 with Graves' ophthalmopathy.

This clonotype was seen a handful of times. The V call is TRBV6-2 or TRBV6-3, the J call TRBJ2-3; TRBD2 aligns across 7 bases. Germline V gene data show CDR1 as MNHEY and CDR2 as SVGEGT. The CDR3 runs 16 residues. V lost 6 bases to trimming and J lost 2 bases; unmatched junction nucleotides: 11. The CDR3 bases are TGTGCCAGCAGATCCCTAGCGGATATACACACAGATACGCAGTATTTT. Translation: CASRSLADIHTDTQYF.

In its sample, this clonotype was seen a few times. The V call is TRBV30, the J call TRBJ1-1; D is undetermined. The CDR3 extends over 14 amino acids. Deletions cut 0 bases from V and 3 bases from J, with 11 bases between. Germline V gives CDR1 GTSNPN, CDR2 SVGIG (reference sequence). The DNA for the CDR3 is TGTGCCTGGAGTGTAGCTCATTGGGACACTGAAGCTTTCTTT. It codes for CAWSVAHWDTEAFF.

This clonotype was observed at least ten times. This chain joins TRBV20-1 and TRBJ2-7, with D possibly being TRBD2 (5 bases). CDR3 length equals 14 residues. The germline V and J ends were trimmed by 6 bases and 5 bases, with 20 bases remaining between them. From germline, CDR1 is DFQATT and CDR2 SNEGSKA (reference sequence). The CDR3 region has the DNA TGCAGTGCCCTGCTAGCCCCTCGGTTCGACGAGCAGTACTTC. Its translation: CSALLAPRFDEQYF.

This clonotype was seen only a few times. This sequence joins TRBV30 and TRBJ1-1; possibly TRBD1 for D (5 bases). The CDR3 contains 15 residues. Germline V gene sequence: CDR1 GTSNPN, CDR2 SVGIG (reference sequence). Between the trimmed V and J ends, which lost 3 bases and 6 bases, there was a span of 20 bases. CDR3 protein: CAWSVEVGGVAEAFF. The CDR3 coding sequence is TGTGCCTGGAGCGTTGAGGTCGGGGGGGTCGCTGAAGCTTTCTTT.

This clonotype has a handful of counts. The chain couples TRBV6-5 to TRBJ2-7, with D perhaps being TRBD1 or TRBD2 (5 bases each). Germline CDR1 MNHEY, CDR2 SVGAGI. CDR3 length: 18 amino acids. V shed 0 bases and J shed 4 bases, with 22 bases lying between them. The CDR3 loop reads CASSYSTAGVGLGYEQYF. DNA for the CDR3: TGTGCCAGCAGTTACTCGACCGCCGGGGTGGGGCTAGGTTACGAGCAGTACTTC.

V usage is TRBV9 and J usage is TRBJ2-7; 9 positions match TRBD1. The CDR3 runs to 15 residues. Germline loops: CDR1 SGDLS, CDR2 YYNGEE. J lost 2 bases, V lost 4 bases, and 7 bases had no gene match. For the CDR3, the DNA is TGTGCCAGCAGCCCCTGGGACAGGGAAACCTACGAGCAGTACTTC. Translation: CASSPWDRETYEQYF.

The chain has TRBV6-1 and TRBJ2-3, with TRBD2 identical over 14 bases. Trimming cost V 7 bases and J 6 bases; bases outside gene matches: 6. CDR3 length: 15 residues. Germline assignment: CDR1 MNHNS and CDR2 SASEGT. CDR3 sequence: CASTPGLAGVDTQYF. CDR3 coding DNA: TGTGCCAGCACTCCGGGACTAGCGGGAGTGGATACGCAGTATTTT.

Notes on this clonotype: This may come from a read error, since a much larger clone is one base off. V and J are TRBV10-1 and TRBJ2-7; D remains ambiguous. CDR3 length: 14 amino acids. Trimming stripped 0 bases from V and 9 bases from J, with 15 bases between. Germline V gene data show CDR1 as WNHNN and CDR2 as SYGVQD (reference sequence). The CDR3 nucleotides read TGCGCCAGCAGTGAGTCCGGAGAGGTGGACGGGCAGTACTTC. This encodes CASSESGEVDGQYF.

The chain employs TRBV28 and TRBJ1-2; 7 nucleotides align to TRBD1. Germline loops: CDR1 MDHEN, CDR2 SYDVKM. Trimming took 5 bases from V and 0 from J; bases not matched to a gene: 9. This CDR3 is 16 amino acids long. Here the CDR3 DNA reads TGTGCCAGCAGTCAGCCGGGACAGTCAGCTAACTATGGCTACACCTTC. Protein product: CASSQPGQSANYGYTF.

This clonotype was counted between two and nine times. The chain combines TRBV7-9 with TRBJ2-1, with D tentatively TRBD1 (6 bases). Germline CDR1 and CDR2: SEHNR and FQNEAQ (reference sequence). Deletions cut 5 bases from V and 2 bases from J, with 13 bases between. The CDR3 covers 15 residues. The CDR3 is CASSARQATYNEQFF. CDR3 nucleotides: TGTGCCAGCAGCGCTCGACAGGCAACCTACAATGAGCAGTTCTTC.

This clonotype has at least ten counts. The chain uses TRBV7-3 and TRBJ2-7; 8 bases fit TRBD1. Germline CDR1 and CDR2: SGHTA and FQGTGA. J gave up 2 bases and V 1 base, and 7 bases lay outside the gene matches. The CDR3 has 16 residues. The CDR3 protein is CASSLIRDRPPYEQYF. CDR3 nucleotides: TGTGCCAGCAGCTTAATTCGGGACAGGCCCCCCTACGAGCAGTACTTC.

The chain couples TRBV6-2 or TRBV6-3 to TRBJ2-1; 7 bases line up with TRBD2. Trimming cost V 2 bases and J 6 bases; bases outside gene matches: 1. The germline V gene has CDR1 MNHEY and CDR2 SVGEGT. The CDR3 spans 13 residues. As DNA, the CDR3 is TGTGCCAGCAGTTACACTAGCGTCAATGAGCAGTTCTTC. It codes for CASSYTSVNEQFF.

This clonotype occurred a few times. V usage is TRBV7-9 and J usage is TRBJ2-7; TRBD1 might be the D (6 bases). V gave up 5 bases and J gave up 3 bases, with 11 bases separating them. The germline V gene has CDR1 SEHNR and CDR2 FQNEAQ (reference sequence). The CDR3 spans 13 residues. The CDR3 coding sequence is TGTGCCAGCAGCGCCCCGGGACACTACGAGCAGTACTTC. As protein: CASSAPGHYEQYF.

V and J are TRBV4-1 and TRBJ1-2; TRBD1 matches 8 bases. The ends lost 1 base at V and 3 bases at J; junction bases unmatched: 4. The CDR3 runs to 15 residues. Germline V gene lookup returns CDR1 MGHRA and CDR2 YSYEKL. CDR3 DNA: TGCGCCAGCAGCCAAGGGACAGGGTTGGACTATGGCTACACCTTC. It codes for CASSQGTGLDYGYTF.